These 9 T cell receptor beta chains share one sample of origin, sequenced in a study of T cells after yellow fever vaccination. TCRdb recomputed calls from the 5' RACE reads with MiXCR, one row per CDR3 protein. The sample holds 68,000 or so distinct CDR3 sequences, approximately 7% seen once. This specimen consisted of CD8+ T cells sorted from PBMCs, obtained around 45 days after the first yellow fever vaccination. The receptors were gathered from a man in his late teens or twenties who received the YFV17D yellow fever vaccine.

The chain uses TRBV12-3 or TRBV12-4 and TRBJ1-1; D unresolved. V was trimmed by 3 bases and J by 4 bases, leaving 9 bases between them. CDR3 size: 13 residues. CDR3 bases: TGTGCCAGCAGTTTCTCCACGGGCACTGAAGCTTTCTTT. This translates into CASSFSTGTEAFF.

This clonotype was seen ten or more times. V is TRBV7-9 and J is TRBJ1-5, with TRBD1 matching over 7 bases. This CDR3 contains 14 residues. V lost 4 bases, J lost 6 bases, and 6 bases stayed unmatched. Germline-derived CDR1 and CDR2 are SEHNR and FQNEAQ (reference sequence). CDR3 residues: CASSYSGGGQPQHF. The CDR3 nucleotides are TGTGCCAGCAGCTACTCAGGGGGGGGTCAGCCCCAGCATTTT.

The rearrangement links TRBV4-1 to TRBJ2-5, with a possible D match to TRBD2 (6 bases). Germline CDR1 MGHRA, CDR2 YSYEKL. The CDR3 loop spans 14 amino acids. V dropped 0 bases and J dropped 4 bases, with 9 bases sitting between them. CDR3 loop: CASSQEMGGETQYF. In DNA form, the CDR3 reads TGCGCCAGCAGCCAAGAAATGGGAGGAGAGACCCAGTACTTC.

The CDR3 sequence is CASSLGFRGWGANVLTF. In DNA form, the CDR3 reads TGTGCCAGCAGCTTAGGGTTTCGGGGTTGGGGGGCCAACGTCCTGACTTTC. The genes are TRBV11-2 and TRBJ2-6; tentatively, D is TRBD2 (5 bases). CDR3 size: 17 residues. V shed 1 base and J shed 4 bases, with 14 bases lying between them. Germline V lookup: CDR1 SGHAT, CDR2 FQNNGV.

This clonotype has at least ten counts. The rearrangement joins TRBV4-1 to TRBJ2-5; the match to TRBD1 covers 11 bases. The CDR3 is 19 amino acids. Losses at the gene ends were 6 bases for V and 5 bases for J; bases not matched to a gene: 20. Germline CDR1 and CDR2: MGHRA and YSYEKL. The CDR3 region has the DNA TGCGCCAGCAGGGGAAGGGGACAGGGGGAACTCTTCGATTTGGAGACCCAGTACTTC. It is translated as CASRGRGQGELFDLETQYF.

This sequence joins TRBV7-8 and TRBJ2-7; 7 bases match TRBD2. Unmatched junction bases numbered 3, after V lost 4 bases and J lost 0 bases. The CDR3 runs to 14 residues. The germline V gene has CDR1 SGHVS and CDR2 FQNEAQ. The CDR3 sequence is CASSWRGSSYEQYF. CDR3 in DNA: TGTGCCAGCAGCTGGCGGGGGAGCTCCTACGAGCAGTACTTC.

This chain uses TRBV4-3 with TRBJ2-3; 9 nucleotides align to TRBD1. V shed 4 bases and J 4 bases; nucleotides not matched to a gene: 6. CDR3 length: 15 residues. The germline CDR1 and CDR2 sequences are LGHNA and YSLEER. CDR3 region: CASSLTDRGADTQYF. The CDR3 DNA follows: TGCGCCAGCAGCCTGACGGACAGGGGAGCAGATACGCAGTATTTT.

Details on this clonotype: Mismatch with germline at one junction end may stem from a read error. In DNA form, the CDR3 reads TGTGACAGCACCATCCCCGGTCGGCCTAATTGGGAGACCCAGTACTTC. Encoded protein: CDSTIPGRPNWETQYF. J is TRBJ2-5 and V is TRBV11-2; no reliable D call. This CDR3 has 16 amino acids. Looked up from germline, CDR1 is SGHAT and CDR2 is FQNNGV. Filled out from reference TRBV11-2 and TRBJ2-5, the complete variable domain reads EAGVAQSPRYKIIEKRQSVAFWCNPISGHATLYWYQQILGQGPKLLIQFQNNGVVDDSQLPKDRFSAERLKGVDSTLKIQPAKLEDSAVYLCDSTIPGRPNWETQYFGPGTRLLVL.

Many counts were recorded for this clonotype. CDR3 sequence (DNA): TGCGCCAGCAGCCAAGATGGGGTATTAGGAAACACCATATATTTT. As protein: CASSQDGVLGNTIYF. The rearrangement joins TRBV4-1 to TRBJ1-3; D is undetermined. Trimming stripped 0 bases from V and 4 bases from J, with 10 bases between. Germline CDR1 reads MGHRA; CDR2 reads YSYEKL. The CDR3 totals 15 residues.